Listed below are T cell receptor beta chains from one sample, sequenced in a study of T cells in Graves' hyperthyroidism and ophthalmopathy. TCRdb re-derived calls from the multiplex PCR reads in MiXCR, one entry per CDR3 protein. The sample has around 450,000 distinct CDR3 sequences, about an eighth seen once. Sample: blood. The receptors were gathered from a woman aged 18-29 years with Graves' hyperthyroidism. CDR3s include the opening cysteine and the closing phenylalanine or tryptophan. The D gene is left open where the match is weak. Not all rows give a size; the values are once, few, many and, for expanded clones, a class.

-	14	TRBJ2-3	TRBV6-5	-	TGTGCCAGCAGTTGCGCCTCGACGGGAGATACGCAGTATTTT	CASSCASTGDTQYF
-	15	TRBJ2-7	TRBV7-9	-	TGTGCCAGCAGCTTAGAGGCGACCCCTCGCTACGAGCAGTACTTC	CASSLEATPRYEQYF
TRBD2	18	TRBJ2-2	TRBV9	few	TGTGCCAGCAATGACGGACTAGCGGGAGTGGGGAACACCGGGGAGCTGTTTTTT	CASNDGLAGVGNTGELFF
-	17	TRBJ1-5	TRBV12-3/TRBV12-4	many	TGTGCCAGCAGTTCCGGCAGGGCAGCCTCTAGCAATCAGCCCCAGCATTTT	CASSSGRAASSNQPQHF
-	13	TRBJ1-5	TRBV20-1	-	TGCAGTGCAAAAAGAACTTCAGACCAGCCCCAGCATTTT	CSAKRTSDQPQHF
-	12	TRBJ2-5	TRBV6-1	many	TGTGCCAGCTACGACAGACAAGAGACCCAGTACTTC	CASYDRQETQYF
-	14	TRBJ2-5	TRBV3-1	many	TGTGCCAGCAGCCCGAAGGTGATTCAAGAGACCCAGTACTTC	CASSPKVIQETQYF
-	12	TRBJ2-2	TRBV6-1	-	TGTGCCAGCAGTTGGCTTACCGGGGAGCTGTTTTTT	CASSWLTGELFF
TRBD2	16	TRBJ2-2	TRBV6-9	few	TGTGCCAGCAGTTATTCGGCGGGAGTAGGTACCGGGGAGCTGTTTTTT	CASSYSAGVGTGELFF
TRBD1	16	TRBJ2-1	TRBV12-3/TRBV12-4	many	TGTGCCAGCAGTGAGCAGAGGACAGGGAGTGGCAATGAGCAGTTCTTC	CASSEQRTGSGNEQFF
TRBD1	15	TRBJ2-3	TRBV19	-	TGTGCCAGTAGTACAGGACAGGGTAACACAGATACGCAGTATTTT	CASSTGQGNTDTQYF
-	13	TRBJ2-5	TRBV11-2	many	TGTGCCAGCAGCGCCGGACTACAAGAGACCCAGTACTTC	CASSAGLQETQYF
-	16	TRBJ1-3	TRBV6-1	few	TGTGCCAGCAGTGAACTCGCCAGCGCAACTGGAAACGCCATATATTTT	CASSELASATGNAIYF
-	14	TRBJ2-5	TRBV5-6	-	TGTGCCAGCAGCGAGGGACATCCCCAAGAGACCCAGTACTTC	CASSEGHPQETQYF
TRBD1	13	TRBJ2-1	TRBV13	many	TGTGCCACACGACAGGGATCCCACAATGAGCAGTTCTTC	CATRQGSHNEQFF
TRBD1	14	TRBJ2-2	TRBV13	many	TGTGCCAGCAGCGGGACAGGGGTCACCGGGGAGCTGTTTTTT	CASSGTGVTGELFF
-	14	TRBJ2-4	TRBV20-1	-	TGCAGTGCTAGCAAACAGGGAGCCAAAAACATTCAGTACTTC	CSASKQGAKNIQYF
-	14	TRBJ1-5	TRBV12-3/TRBV12-4	many	TGTGCCAGCAGTTTAGGGGCGGAGAATCAGCCCCAGCATTTT	CASSLGAENQPQHF
-	16	TRBJ2-1	TRBV19	-	TGTGCCAGTAGTATCGGAAGCGGAGCTTCCTACAATGAGCAGTTCTTC	CASSIGSGASYNEQFF
TRBD1	14	TRBJ2-7	TRBV20-1	-	TGCAGTGCTAGCCGGGACAGGTCGGCCTACGAGCAGTACTTC	CSASRDRSAYEQYF
TRBD1	14	TRBJ1-5	TRBV6-1	many	TGTGCCAGCAACCCGGACAGGGCAATCCAGCCCCAGCATTTT	CASNPDRAIQPQHF
-	17	TRBJ1-5	TRBV28	many	TGTGCCAGCAGTTTCCGGGACAAACGACCTAGCAATCAGCCCCAGCATTTT	CASSFRDKRPSNQPQHF
TRBD2	20	TRBJ2-1	TRBV27	many	TGTGCCAGCAGCCAAGGGCCGGGGGTGACTAGCGTTGTCTCCTACAATGAGCAGTTCTTC	CASSQGPGVTSVVSYNEQFF
-	13	TRBJ1-1	TRBV20-1	many	TGCAGTGCTAGTTCGACGGCGAACACTGAAGCTTTCTTT	CSASSTANTEAFF
-	16	TRBJ2-3	TRBV7-8	-	TGTGCCAGCAGCTTAGAGGCAGGGCTCAGCACAGATACGCAGTATTTT	CASSLEAGLSTDTQYF
TRBD1	12	TRBJ1-1	TRBV7-9	-	TGTGCCAGTGTACAGGGGGCGACTGAAGCTTTCTTT	CASVQGATEAFF
-	14	TRBJ2-2	TRBV3-1	many	TGTGCCAGCATGGGGGAGCGGATCACCGGGGAGCTGTTTTTT	CASMGERITGELFF
-	15	TRBJ1-1	TRBV7-9	few	TGTGCCAGCAGCTTCGAGGGGGGGGCGCTGACTGAAGCTTTCTTT	CASSFEGGALTEAFF
-	13	TRBJ1-1	TRBV9	-	TGTGCCAGCAGCTCCCTGATGAACACTGAAGCTTTCTTT	CASSSLMNTEAFF
-	13	TRBJ1-4	TRBV29-1	few	TGCAGCGTTGGGGAGGGGGGGAATGAAAAACTGTTTTTT	CSVGEGGNEKLFF
-	16	TRBJ1-5	TRBV28	many	TGTGCCAGCAGTTTAGTTGGGGTAGGAGGAGGACAGCCCCAGCATTTT	CASSLVGVGGGQPQHF
TRBD1	15	TRBJ1-2	TRBV7-2	many	TGTGCCAGCAGGTCCACAGGGGGCGCTTACTATGGCTACACCTTC	CASRSTGGAYYGYTF
TRBD1	14	TRBJ2-7	TRBV13	-	TGTGCCAGCAGCCGTGCAGGGGGTTCCCTCGAGCAGTACTTC	CASSRAGGSLEQYF
-	15	TRBJ1-1	TRBV5-4	-	TGTGCCAGCAGCTTGGTTGGGGTATCGAACACTGAAGCTTTCTTT	CASSLVGVSNTEAFF
TRBD1	14	TRBJ2-1	TRBV19	-	TGTGCCAGTAGTATGACAGGGGAACGTAATGAGCAGTTCTTC	CASSMTGERNEQFF
-	17	TRBJ2-7	TRBV11-1	many	TGTGCCAGAGACCACAGGGATGACCGCCTGAGGGCAGGCGAGCAGTACTTC	CARDHRDDRLRAGEQYF
TRBD2	18	TRBJ2-2	TRBV20-1	-	TGCAGTGCTAGAGCCAGGACTAGCGGGAGTGGGAACACCGGGGAGCTGTTTTTT	CSARARTSGSGNTGELFF
TRBD2	15	TRBJ2-7	TRBV9	-	TGTGCCAGCAGCGCCACTAGCGGGGCCTCCTACGAGCAGTACTTC	CASSATSGASYEQYF
-	16	TRBJ2-1	TRBV20-1	many	TGCAGTGCTAGAGATGGCAGGGCCGCCTCCTACAATGAGCAGTTCTTC	CSARDGRAASYNEQFF
-	15	TRBJ2-2	TRBV6-1	many	TGTGCCAGCAGTTATTTTAGGGTTAACACCGGGGAGCTGTTTTTT	CASSYFRVNTGELFF
TRBD2	16	TRBJ2-7	TRBV27	many	TGTGCCAGCAGTTTGGGGGGGAGCAGGGTTGCCTACGAGCAGTACTTC	CASSLGGSRVAYEQYF
-	13	TRBJ2-2	TRBV19	few	TGTGCCAGTAGTATACGTTACACCGGGGAGCTGTTTTTT	CASSIRYTGELFF